This T cell receptor beta chain was identified during a study of T-cell memory formation after mild COVID-19. Study-level background: Largely donor-specific sequence clusters came from a couple of donors. Study-level findings and limits: Day 37-peaking second-wave clones had unconfirmed SARS-CoV-2 specificity.

On this clonotype: Its antigen is not identified.

V dropped 3 bases and J dropped 4; count of bases not matched to a gene: 7. This CDR3 has 16 amino acids. After 5'RACE with constant-segment primers, TCR alpha and TCR beta cDNA libraries carrying sample barcodes and UMIs were obtained. TCRdb itself ran the 5' RACE reads through MiXCR, one entry per CDR3 protein. The data hold approximately 210,000 distinct CDR3 sequences, with roughly 18% observed a single time. Sequenced sample: PBMCs or a T cell subset sorted from them (not recorded which). This chain connects TRBV12-3 or TRBV12-4 to TRBJ1-1; 11 nucleotides align to TRBD1. The sequence derives from an adult woman who had mild COVID-19 (a few samples of this study predate the infection). Cell type and time point are not known. The CDR3 is CASSFLDRGLRTEAFF. The CDR3, as DNA: TGTGCCAGCAGTTTTTTGGACAGGGGGCTTCGCACTGAAGCTTTCTTT.